These 19 T cell receptor beta chains came from one sample sequenced in a study of T cell responses to AZD1222 COVID-19 vaccine. The data were produced by immunoSEQ multiplex PCR, yet TCRdb's version contains in-frame clones alone and is incomplete. The data show around 80,000 clones, approximately 91% seen once. Sequences were derived from peripheral blood, sampled on day 0 of AZD1222 vaccination. Receptor source: an adult in good health.

This clone was seen once. V is TRBV4-1 and J is TRBJ1-4, with D unresolved. CDR1 is MGHRA and CDR2 is YSYEKL in the germline V gene. There are 16 residues in the CDR3. The V end was cut by 3 bases, the J end by 5 bases, with 16 bases between. The CDR3 DNA follows: TGCGCCAGCAGCCAGTCCCCTAGGGCGGGGAATGAAAAACTGTTTTTT. Residues: CASSQSPRAGNEKLFF.

The chain combines TRBV5-5 with TRBJ1-6; TRBD1 might be the D (6 bases). Trimming removed 4 bases at V and 6 bases at J, with 8 bases between. Germline assignment: CDR1 SGHKS and CDR2 YYEKEE (reference sequence). The CDR3 length is 13 residues. Written as DNA, the CDR3 is TGTGCCAGCAGCACAGGGTTTAATTCACCCCTCCACTTT. Its protein product is CASSTGFNSPLHF.

This chain joins TRBV28 and TRBJ2-1; 9 bases line up with TRBD1. Germline values: CDR1 MDHEN, CDR2 SYDVKM. The CDR3 sequence is 13 residues long. Trimming at V came to 7 bases and at J to 8 bases, leaving 6 bases not matched to a gene. The CDR3 region has the DNA TGTGCCAGCAACCGGGACAGGGTCGATGAGCAGTTCTTC. Protein sequence: CASNRDRVDEQFF.

The V call is TRBV7-2, the J call TRBJ2-1; possible D gene TRBD1, 5 bases. V lost 2 bases, J lost 4 bases, and 12 bases lay in between. The CDR3 spans 15 residues. Looked up from germline, CDR1 is SGHTA and CDR2 is FQGNSA. The CDR3 loop reads CASSLRGMSYNEQFF. The CDR3, as DNA: TGTGCCAGCAGCTTAAGGGGTATGTCGTACAATGAGCAGTTCTTC.

J is TRBJ1-2 and V is TRBV4-1; D not certain. Trimming pared 0 bases from V and 3 bases from J, leaving 14 bases between. The CDR3 is 16 residues long. The V gene's germline CDR1 is MGHRA and CDR2 YSYEKL. The CDR3 sequence: CASSQEPLAEYYGYTF. As DNA, the CDR3 is TGCGCCAGCAGCCAAGAGCCCTTGGCAGAATACTATGGCTACACCTTC.

The chain recombines TRBV7-8 with TRBJ2-1; TRBD2 agrees at 16 bases. The CDR3 contains 16 residues. The trim removed 5 bases at V and 9 bases at J, leaving 7 bases unmatched. Germline assignment: CDR1 SGHVS and CDR2 FQNEAQ. For the CDR3, the DNA is TGTGCCAGCAGCGAGGGGACTAGCGGGAGGGTGACTGAGCAGTTCTTC. This sequence encodes CASSEGTSGRVTEQFF.

V gene TRBV27 combines with J gene TRBJ1-2, with TRBD1 identical over 9 bases. CDR3 length: 17 residues. V shed 6 bases, J shed 4 bases, and the junction held 15 bases outside the gene matches. Germline CDR1 is MNHEY and CDR2 is SMNVEV (reference sequence). DNA of the CDR3: TGTGCCAGCAGCACCAAGGCGCGGGGACAGGGCGGCTATGGCTACACCTTC. It codes for CASSTKARGQGGYGYTF.

By its share, this clone is medium-sized. Different DNA sequences within this sample yield the same CDR3. The rearrangement links TRBV10-3 to TRBJ1-5, with TRBD1 matching over 10 bases. CDR3 length equals 14 residues. CDR1 and CDR2 from the germline V gene are ENHRY and SYGVKD. With 8 bases clipped from V and 0 bases from J, the junction kept 1 base outside the gene matches. CDR3 in amino acids: CAIGTGDSNQPQHF. CDR3 DNA: TGTGCCATCGGGACAGGGGATAGCAATCAGCCCCAGCATTTT.

The gene calls are TRBV11-3 and TRBJ2-2; 7 nucleotides agree with TRBD1. The CDR3 length is 14 residues. Looked up from germline, CDR1 is SGHNT and CDR2 is YENEEA. After removal of 4 bases from V and 6 bases from J, the junction contained 5 bases not matched to a gene. The CDR3 DNA reads TGTGCCAGCAGCTCTAGACAGGGTCCCGGGGAGCTGTTTTTT. Protein: CASSSRQGPGELFF.

The gene calls are TRBV9 and TRBJ2-2; 13 positions agree with TRBD2. Germline V lookup: CDR1 SGDLS, CDR2 YYNGEE. V trimming: 4 bases; J trimming: 2 bases; junction bases outside the gene matches: 5. The CDR3 totals 17 residues. CDR3 bases: TGTGCCAGCAGCAAGACTAGCGGGGGGACAAACACCGGGGAGCTGTTTTTT. Its translation: CASSKTSGGTNTGELFF.

The chain links TRBV3-1 (or the pseudogene TRBV3-2) to TRBJ1-3; 9 nucleotides match TRBD1. V lost 3 bases, J lost 6 bases, and 15 bases stayed unmatched. CDR1 and CDR2 from the germline V gene are LGHDT and YNNKEL (reference sequence). The CDR3 length is 18 residues. CDR3: CASSQLLGPGQGINTIYF. The CDR3 coding sequence is TGTGCCAGCAGCCAGTTACTTGGACCGGGACAGGGAATAAACACCATATATTTT.

Concerning this clone itself: Different DNA sequences within this sample yield the same CDR3. The chain employs TRBV7-2 and TRBJ2-3; D could derive from TRBD1 or TRBD2 (6 bases each). The CDR3 covers 16 residues. Per the germline V gene, CDR1 is SGHTA and CDR2 is FQGNSA. Trimming removed 1 base at V and 2 bases at J, with 13 bases between. CDR3 amino acids: CASSLVLGGATDTQYF. CDR3 nucleotides: TGTGCCAGCAGCTTAGTTTTGGGGGGCGCCACAGATACGCAGTATTTT.

V usage is TRBV29-1 and J usage is TRBJ1-4; D gene unclear. Looked up from germline, CDR1 is SQVTM and CDR2 is ANQGSEA. With 2 bases removed from V and 13 bases from J, the gap between germline ends came to 11 bases. The CDR3 loop spans 11 amino acids. CDR3 in amino acids: CSVETGMALFF. CDR3 nucleotide sequence: TGCAGCGTTGAAACGGGCATGGCACTGTTTTTT. Using reference TRBV29-1 and TRBJ1-4 for the parts outside the CDR3, the full variable domain is SAVISQKPSRDICQRGTSLTIQCQVDSQVTMMFWYRQQPGQSLTLIATANQGSEATYESGFVIDKFPISRPNLTFSTLTVSNMSPEDSSIYLCSVETGMALFFGSGTQLSVL.

The chain uses TRBV20-1 and TRBJ2-7; D not resolved. Germline values: CDR1 DFQATT, CDR2 SNEGSKA (reference sequence). V was clipped by 3 bases and J by 0 bases, with 3 bases between them. This CDR3 spans 11 amino acids. The CDR3 loop reads CSASGSYEQYF. Written as DNA, the CDR3 is TGCAGTGCTAGCGGCTCCTACGAGCAGTACTTC.

V and J are TRBV18 and TRBJ2-7; 10 nucleotides align to TRBD2. Germline loops: CDR1 KGHSH, CDR2 LQKENI. V was pared by 5 bases and J by 1 base, with 5 bases of the junction left unmatched. This CDR3 is 15 amino acids long. The CDR3 sequence: CASSSRTSGSYEQYF. The CDR3 coding sequence is TGTGCCAGCTCATCGAGGACTAGCGGTTCCTACGAGCAGTACTTC.

CDR3 bases: TGTGCCAGCAGCCCGTCACTAACTGGAGACTATGGCTACACCTTC. Translation: CASSPSLTGDYGYTF. The chain links TRBV3-1 (or the pseudogene TRBV3-2) to TRBJ1-2; D unresolved. Per the germline V gene, CDR1 is LGHDT and CDR2 is YNNKEL (reference sequence). This CDR3 is 15 amino acids long. Trimming stripped 4 bases from V and 3 bases from J, with 15 bases between.

This clone was recorded a few times. The genes are TRBV5-1 and TRBJ1-3; no definite D call. Trimming removed 0 bases at V and 3 bases at J, with 7 bases between. The germline V gene has CDR1 SGHRS and CDR2 YFSETQ. This CDR3 is built from 14 residues. CDR3 in DNA: TGCGCCAGCAGCTTGGCCGGGTATGGAAACACCATATATTTT. This encodes CASSLAGYGNTIYF. The full variable domain, completed using reference TRBV5-1 and TRBJ1-3, is KAGVTQTPRYLIKTRGQQVTLSCSPISGHRSVSWYQQTPGQGLQFLFEYFSETQRNKGNFPGRFSGRQFSNSRSEMNVSTLELGDSALYLCASSLAGYGNTIYFGEGSWLTVV.

This clone appeared a single time. The chain joins TRBV13 to TRBJ2-1; possibly TRBD1 for D (6 bases). V lost 0 bases to trimming and J lost 4 bases, with 13 bases between them. Germline V gives CDR1 PRHDT, CDR2 FYEKMQ (reference sequence). The CDR3 is 16 residues long. The chain's CDR3 is CASSLGTGRDYNEQFF. CDR3 bases: TGTGCCAGCAGCTTAGGGACAGGAAGGGATTACAATGAGCAGTTCTTC.

J is TRBJ1-3 and V is TRBV13; D uncertain. V was clipped by 4 bases and J by 4 bases, with 14 bases between them. The CDR3 is made up of 15 amino acids. The germline V gene encodes CDR1 PRHDT and CDR2 FYEKMQ (reference sequence). For the CDR3, the DNA is TGTGCCAGCAGCTGGTGGGGAAGCTCCGGAAACACCATATATTTT. It codes for CASSWWGSSGNTIYF.